The clone carrying this T cell receptor beta chain turned up a few times. Antigen unknown. The data derive from a study of early T cells in non-severe SARS-CoV-2 infection. Study at large: The input, bulk RNA from unsorted whole blood, was sequenced, and chains were unpaired.

TCRdb used MiXCR to reprocess the 5' RACE reads, holding one entry per CDR3 protein. The sample shows about 54,000 distinct CDR3 sequences, more than 6.5% of them seen only once. Germline trimming cut 1 base from V and 4 bases from J; bases unmatched to any gene: 3. The CDR3 covers 15 residues. CDR1 is KGHDR, CDR2 SFDVKD, per germline. Study-wide findings and caveats: The matching step, a VDJdb search, favored anti-spike CD8 responses and missed private and CD4 specificities.

The TCR was taken from an adult who was a healthcare worker with PCR-confirmed SARS-CoV-2 infection or an uninfected control (not recorded which). Sequencing was performed on whole blood, taken at baseline. The chain is built from TRBV24-1 and TRBJ1-2, with 9 bases that match TRBD1. Here the CDR3 reads CATSDFRGQGYGYTF. In nucleotides, the CDR3 is TGTGCCACCAGTGATTTTAGGGGACAGGGCTATGGCTACACCTTC.